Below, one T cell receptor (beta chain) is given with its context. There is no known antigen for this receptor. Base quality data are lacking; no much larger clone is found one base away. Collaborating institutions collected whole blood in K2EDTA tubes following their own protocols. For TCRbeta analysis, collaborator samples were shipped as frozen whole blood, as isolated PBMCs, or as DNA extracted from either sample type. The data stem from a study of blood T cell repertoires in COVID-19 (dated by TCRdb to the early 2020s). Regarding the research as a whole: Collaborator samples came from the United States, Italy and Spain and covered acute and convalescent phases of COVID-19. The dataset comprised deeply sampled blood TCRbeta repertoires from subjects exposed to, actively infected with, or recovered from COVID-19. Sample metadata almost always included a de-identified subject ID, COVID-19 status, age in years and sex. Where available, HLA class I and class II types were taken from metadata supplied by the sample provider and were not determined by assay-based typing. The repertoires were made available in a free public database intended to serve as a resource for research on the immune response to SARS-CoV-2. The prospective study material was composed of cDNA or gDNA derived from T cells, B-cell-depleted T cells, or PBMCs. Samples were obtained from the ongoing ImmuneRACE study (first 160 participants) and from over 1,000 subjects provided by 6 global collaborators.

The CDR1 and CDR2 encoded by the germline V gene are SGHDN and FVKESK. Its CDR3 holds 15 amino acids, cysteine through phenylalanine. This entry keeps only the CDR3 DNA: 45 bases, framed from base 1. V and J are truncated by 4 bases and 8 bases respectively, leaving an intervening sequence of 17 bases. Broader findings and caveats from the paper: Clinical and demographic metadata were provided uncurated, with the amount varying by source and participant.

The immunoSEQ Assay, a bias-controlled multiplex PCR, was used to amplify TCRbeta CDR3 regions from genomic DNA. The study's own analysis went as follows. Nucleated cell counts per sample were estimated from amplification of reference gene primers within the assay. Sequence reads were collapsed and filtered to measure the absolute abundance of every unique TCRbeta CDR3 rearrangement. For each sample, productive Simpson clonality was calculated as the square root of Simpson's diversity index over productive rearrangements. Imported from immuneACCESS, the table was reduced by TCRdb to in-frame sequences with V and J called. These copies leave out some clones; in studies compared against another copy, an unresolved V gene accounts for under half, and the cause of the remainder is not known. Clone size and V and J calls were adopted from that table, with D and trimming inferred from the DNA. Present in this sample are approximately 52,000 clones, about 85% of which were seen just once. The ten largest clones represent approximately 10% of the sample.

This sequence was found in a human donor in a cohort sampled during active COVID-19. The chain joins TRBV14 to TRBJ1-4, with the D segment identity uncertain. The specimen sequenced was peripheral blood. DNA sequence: TGTGCCAGCAGCCCCGCCGGGAGTTGGTCCGAAAAACTGTTTTTT. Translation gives CASSPAGSWSEKLFF.